Included here is one T cell receptor beta chain sequence, with context. Its antigen is unknown. These data originate in a study of blood T cells in healthy people across ages. Study observations and caveats: While age rose, TCR beta diversity per million T cells dropped in a roughly linear way. Estimates of diversity drawn from one million T cells were considered underestimates.

Germline V CDR1 and CDR2: SGHRS, YFSETQ. Trimming took 2 bases from V and 3 from J; bases not matched to a gene: 10. The CDR3 covers 16 residues. Per sample, at least 5.5 micrograms of total RNA were extracted. Together with a sample-barcoded 5' primer, a J-beta primer mix was included in a second PCR lasting about 6 to 12 cycles. MiXCR, applied by TCRdb to the 5' RACE reads, yields one record per CDR3 protein. The sample lists 650,000 to 700,000 distinct CDR3 sequences, 40% to 65% occurring once. The source is a woman of 80 years or more in good health. The rearrangement joins TRBV5-1 to TRBJ2-7; 8 nucleotides agree with TRBD2. The sequenced material came from blood. The CDR3 reads CASSFSSSGSNYEQYF. Here the CDR3 DNA reads TGCGCCAGCAGCTTTTCTTCCAGCGGGAGCAACTACGAGCAGTACTTC. Together with reference TRBV5-1 and TRBJ2-7, the CDR3 gives the full variable domain: KAGVTQTPRYLIKTRGQQVTLSCSPISGHRSVSWYQQTPGQGLQFLFEYFSETQRNKGNFPGRFSGRQFSNSRSEMNVSTLELGDSALYLCASSFSSSGSNYEQYFGPGTRLTVT.